Below, 9 T cell receptor beta chains from the same sample are listed, as sequenced in a study of beta chain features in type 1 diabetes. Expressed TCRB transcripts got sequenced, as all isolated RNA was reverse transcribed. Sequencing was performed with immunoSEQ multiplex PCR; in TCRdb, only in-frame clones are kept and a portion is missing. Of about 900,000 clones in the sample, 15% to 20% were seen once. The sample taken for sequencing was naive CD4+ T cells from blood. These receptors originate from a woman aged 18-29 years in good health.

The DNA for the CDR3 is TGTGCCAGTAGTAACCGACAGAAGCAGCCCCAGCATTTT. Its translation is CASSNRQKQPQHF. The chain joins TRBV19 to TRBJ1-5; tentatively, D is TRBD1 (5 bases). V lost 4 bases and J lost 7, with 11 bases in between. Germline values: CDR1 LNHDA, CDR2 SQIVND (reference sequence). CDR3 size: 13 residues. Filled out from reference TRBV19 and TRBJ1-5, the complete variable domain reads DGGITQSPKYLFRKEGQNVTLSCEQNLNHDAMYWYRQDPGQGLRLIYYSQIVNDFQKGDIAEGYSVSREKKESFPLTVTSAQKNPTAFYLCASSNRQKQPQHFGDGTRLSIL.

This clone was seen only a few times. This chain uses TRBV7-3 with TRBJ2-3; D gene unclear. V was pared by 5 bases and J by 1 base, with 13 bases between. Looked up from germline, CDR1 is SGHTA and CDR2 is FQGTGA. The CDR3 spans 15 residues. The CDR3 sequence: CASSPTQRRTDTQYF. The DNA of the CDR3 is TGTGCCAGCAGCCCGACGCAAAGACGCACAGATACGCAGTATTTT.

This clone was recorded a few times. The sample carries other DNA sequences with the same CDR3. The chain employs TRBV6-5 and TRBJ2-5, with 9 bases identical to TRBD1. Unmatched junction bases numbered 6, after V lost 2 bases and J lost 2 bases. The CDR3 is 16 residues long. CDR1 MNHEY and CDR2 SVGAGI come from the germline V gene. The CDR3 DNA follows: TGTGCCAGCAGTTACGGCACCGGGACAGGGCAAGAGACCCAGTACTTC. Its protein product is CASSYGTGTGQETQYF.

The chain joins TRBV9 to TRBJ1-5; a possible D gene is TRBD1 (5 bases). In germline, CDR1 is SGDLS, CDR2 YYNGEE. The V end lost 4 bases, the J end lost 4 bases, and 12 bases lay between the germline ends. The CDR3 extends over 14 amino acids. The CDR3 DNA reads TGTGCCAGCAGCTCCACGACAGAGAATCAGCCCCAGCATTTT. It is translated as CASSSTTENQPQHF.

This clone was recorded a few times. This chain uses TRBV5-1 with TRBJ2-2, with 8 bases matching TRBD2. The V gene's germline CDR1 is SGHRS and CDR2 YFSETQ. This CDR3 has 16 amino acids. With 4 bases clipped from V and 0 bases from J, the junction kept 5 bases outside the gene matches. The CDR3 coding sequence is TGCGCCAGCAGCCAGCCACTAGCGGCGAACACCGGGGAGCTGTTTTTT. Protein sequence: CASSQPLAANTGELFF.

V and J are TRBV6-5 and TRBJ1-2; 12 positions agree with TRBD1. The CDR3 is made up of 15 amino acids. Germline V CDR1 and CDR2: MNHEY, SVGAGI. J gave up 8 bases and V 6 bases, and 10 bases lay outside the gene matches. The CDR3 region has the DNA TGTGCCAGCAGCTCCTCCGGGACAGGGGGCGCCGGCTACACCTTC. Amino acids: CASSSSGTGGAGYTF.

The chain has TRBV28 and TRBJ1-2; D possibly corresponds to TRBD1 (6 bases). Deletions cut 6 bases from V and 0 bases from J, with 17 bases between. CDR1 is MDHEN, CDR2 SYDVKM, per germline. This CDR3 spans 16 amino acids. CDR3 bases: TGTGCCAGCAGATCCCTGGACAGCTTAGCTAACTATGGCTACACCTTC. Translation gives CASRSLDSLANYGYTF.

The chain has TRBV14 and TRBJ1-1; D is uncertain. Germline assignment: CDR1 SGHDN and CDR2 FVKESK. The CDR3 covers 13 residues. V was shortened by 0 bases and J by 1 base, with 3 bases between the two germline ends. The DNA for the CDR3 is TGTGCCAGCAGCCAAGAAGCGAACACTGAAGCTTTCTTT. This gives the protein CASSQEANTEAFF.

The chain recombines TRBV19 with TRBJ2-1; 10 nucleotides line up with TRBD2. The CDR3 has 15 amino acids. The J segment lost 2 bases and the V segment lost 5 bases, leaving 3 bases of the junction unmatched. Germline CDR1 reads LNHDA; CDR2 reads SQIVND (reference sequence). In DNA, the CDR3 is TGTGCCAGTAGTGATAGCGGGAGGACCTACAATGAGCAGTTCTTC. This gives the protein CASSDSGRTYNEQFF.